This T cell receptor (beta chain) is from a study of blood T cell repertoires in COVID-19. Study-level background: The cDNA or gDNA used as material had been derived from T cells, B-cell-depleted T cells, or PBMCs.

Germline loops: CDR1 SGHVS, CDR2 FNYEAQ. The V end was cut by 0 bases, the J end by 5 bases, with 11 bases between. This CDR3 spans 14 amino acids. Assay: immunoSEQ multiplex PCR; the TCRdb copy retains only in-frame clones and omits some. The sample has fewer than 50,000 clones; about two thirds are singletons. This clone has more than one count but fewer than ten. J is TRBJ2-7 and V is TRBV7-6; possibly TRBD2 for D (5 bases). Sequencing was carried out using peripheral blood. This receptor was obtained from a man at least 80 years old with acute or convalescent COVID-19. The CDR3, as DNA: TGTGCCAGCAGCTTAGCCGGGCTAGCCCACGAGCAGTACTTC. Protein sequence: CASSLAGLAHEQYF. Full variable domain (missing parts from reference TRBV7-6 and TRBJ2-7): GAGVSQSPRYKVTKRGQDVALRCDPISGHVSLYWYRQALGQGPEFLTYFNYEAQQDKSGLPNDRFSAERPEGSISTLTIQRTEQRDSAMYRCASSLAGLAHEQYFGPGTRLTVT.